This TCR beta chain was recovered during a study of metastatic and nonmetastatic thyroid tumors. Trimming removed 2 bases at V and 10 bases at J, with 14 bases between. The CDR3 totals 13 residues. CDR1 and CDR2 (germline): SGHTA, FQGNSA. Patients were all untreated before their thyroid surgery. With MiXCR, TCRdb reprocessed the PCR reads. The sample has some 11,000 clones, under 25% seen once. V usage is TRBV7-2 and J usage is TRBJ1-2; the D gene is possibly TRBD1 (5 bases). What was sequenced was adjacent normal tissue. This receptor was obtained from a female donor with papillary thyroid cancer or a benign thyroid nodule (not recorded which). Some clones in this sample may be carry-over from other donors' samples. CDR3 DNA sequence: TGTGCCAGCAGCTTAACGGGTTGGGACCACTACACCTTC. Translated: CASSLTGWDHYTF.